The clone carrying this T cell receptor beta chain appeared a few times. The antigen is not known. The data originate from a study of CD8+ T cells in alopecia areata. General study findings and limits: Affected lesional scalp, above all in alopecia totalis/universalis, was more clonal than normal scalp. Numerous clones, expanded in lesions, remained in scalp and blood during tofacitinib. Among the cells sequenced in scalp samples are also the resident alphabeta T cells of normal skin.

V dropped 6 bases and J dropped 8 bases, with 10 bases sitting between them. CDR3 length: 11 amino acids. Germline CDR1 reads DFQATT; CDR2 reads SNEGSKA (reference sequence). Described treatment: oral pan-JAK inhibitor, 5-10 mg twice daily. cDNA reverse transcribed from extracted RNA served as the sequencing template. Using immunoSEQ multiplex PCR, the repertoire was profiled, and TCRdb retains in-frame clones only, with some absent. The sample holds some 240,000 clones, more than 45% seen once. V is TRBV20-1 and J is TRBJ1-4, with D uncertain. The TCR originated in a human donor with alopecia areata. Sample: CD4+ T cells sorted from blood, taken at week 4, from a patient treated with tofacitinib. DNA of the CDR3: TGCAGTGCGGACTTTCAGGAAAAACTGTTTTTT. Its protein product is CSADFQEKLFF.